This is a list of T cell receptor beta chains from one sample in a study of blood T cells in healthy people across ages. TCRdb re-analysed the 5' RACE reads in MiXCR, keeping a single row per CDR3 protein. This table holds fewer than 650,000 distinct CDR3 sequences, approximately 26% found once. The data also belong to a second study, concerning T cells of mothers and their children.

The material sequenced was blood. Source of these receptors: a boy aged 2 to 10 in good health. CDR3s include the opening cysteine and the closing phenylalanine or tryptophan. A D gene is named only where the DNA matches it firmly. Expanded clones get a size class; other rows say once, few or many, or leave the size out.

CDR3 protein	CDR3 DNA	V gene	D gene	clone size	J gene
CASSHGGRSDTQYF	TGTGCCAGCAGCCATGGGGGGCGGTCAGATACGCAGTATTTT	TRBV3-1	.	.	TRBJ2-3
CASSVASGPANTGELFF	TGTGCCAGCAGCGTAGCTTCGGGACCAGCGAACACCGGGGAGCTGTTTTTT	TRBV9	.	few	TRBJ2-2
CASSFASLTGDYSYEQYF	TGTGCCAGCAGCTTCGCCTCACTGACAGGGGACTACTCCTACGAGCAGTACTTC	TRBV7-9	.	.	TRBJ2-7
CASTLGAGGPAETQYF	TGTGCCAGCACCCTCGGAGCGGGAGGGCCCGCAGAGACCCAGTACTTC	TRBV6-1	TRBD2	few	TRBJ2-5
CSAEGGSNTEAFF	TGCAGTGCTGAGGGGGGAAGCAACACTGAAGCTTTCTTT	TRBV20-1	.	.	TRBJ1-1
CASRPGVGADTQYF	TGTGCCAGCAGACCAGGGGTGGGAGCAGATACGCAGTATTTT	TRBV5-4	.	few	TRBJ2-3
CASSQDSRSYNEQFF	TGTGCCAGCAGCCAAGATTCTCGCTCCTACAATGAGCAGTTCTTC	TRBV14	.	.	TRBJ2-1
CASSYPTGDPYEQYF	TGTGCCAGCAGCTACCCGACAGGGGACCCCTACGAGCAGTACTTC	TRBV7-9	TRBD1	.	TRBJ2-7
CARRRGASWGLTNIQYF	TGTGCCAGGAGGAGAGGGGCATCCTGGGGGTTAACAAACATTCAGTACTTC	TRBV28	.	.	TRBJ2-4
CSANPGTNIRNEQFF	TGCAGTGCAAACCCCGGGACTAACATTAGAAATGAGCAGTTCTTC	TRBV20-1	TRBD2	.	TRBJ2-1
CASSQEAGGLGDTQYF	TGTGCCAGCAGCCAAGAGGCGGGGGGGCTCGGGGATACGCAGTATTTT	TRBV4-2	TRBD2	.	TRBJ2-3
CASRLGADPFCEQYF	TGTGCCAGCAGACTCGGGGCTGACCCCTTCTGCGAGCAGTACTTC	TRBV27	.	.	TRBJ2-7
CATSRSGRGTDTQYF	TGTGCCACCAGCAGGAGCGGGAGGGGGACAGATACGCAGTATTTT	TRBV15	TRBD2	.	TRBJ2-3
CASSIPSTDTQYF	TGTGCCAGCAGCATCCCTAGCACAGATACGCAGTATTTT	TRBV5-6	.	few	TRBJ2-3
CASSYGAAGRIYTEAFF	TGTGCCAGCAGTTACGGGGCAGCCGGCCGAATATACACTGAAGCTTTCTTT	TRBV6-6	.	few	TRBJ1-1
CASSHEEWGTRGEQYF	TGTGCCAGCAGCCATGAAGAATGGGGGACAAGGGGCGAGCAGTACTTC	TRBV14	.	.	TRBJ2-7
CASRKPGWETQYF	TGTGCCAGCAGAAAACCGGGGTGGGAGACCCAGTACTTC	TRBV7-9	.	.	TRBJ2-5
CASSFDGTGRYEQYF	TGTGCCAGCAGCTTTGACGGGACAGGGAGGTACGAGCAGTACTTC	TRBV7-9	TRBD1	few	TRBJ2-7